Listed below are T cell receptor beta chains from one sample, sequenced in a study of control samples from healthy donors and cancer patients. TCRdb's table, derived via immunoSEQ multiplex PCR, lists solely in-frame clones and lacks some. Counted here are around 130,000 clones, roughly 88% occurring once; the ten biggest clones make up roughly 3.2%. Sequences were obtained from blood. Receptors originate from a man aged 45-60 years in good health. Both conserved end residues are part of each CDR3. The D gene is left open where the match is weak. Clone size is shown for a subset of rows, as once, few, many or a class of expanded clone.

V,J,size,D,DNA,CDR3
TRBV27,TRBJ2-5,-,-,TGTGCCAGCAGTCTAGGGACTCAAGGTTGGGAGACCCAGTACTTC,CASSLGTQGWETQYF
TRBV5-4,TRBJ1-2,-,-,TGTGCCAGCAGCTTGACCGAAGGGAGCTACACCTTC,CASSLTEGSYTF
TRBV28,TRBJ2-2,-,-,TGTGCCAGCAGTTTAAGGGCGAACACCGGGGAGCTGTTTTTT,CASSLRANTGELFF
TRBV30,TRBJ2-4,-,-,TGTGCCTGGAGCGGGGGCAAAAACATTCAGTACTTC,CAWSGGKNIQYF
TRBV5-1,TRBJ2-2,-,-,TGCGCCAGCAGTGGGAGGAGCCTCGGGGAGCTGTTTTTT,CASSGRSLGELFF
TRBV19,TRBJ1-1,-,-,TGTGCCAGTAGTACCGGAGCTTTCTTT,CASSTGAFF
TRBV28,TRBJ1-1,-,-,TGTGCCAGCAGTTTATTACAGGTGAACACTGAAGCTTTCTTT,CASSLLQVNTEAFF
TRBV29-1,TRBJ2-1,-,-,TGCAGCGTTCGTATATCTGGGGACAATGAGCAGTTCTTC,CSVRISGDNEQFF
TRBV7-3,TRBJ2-1,-,TRBD2,TGTGCCAGCAGCTTGGGGACTAGCGGGGGTTATGAGCAGTTCTTC,CASSLGTSGGYEQFF
TRBV5-1,TRBJ2-2,-,-,TGCGCCAGCAGCTTGGATTTGATGGGGGCGCCGAGCACCGGGGAGCTGTTTTTT,CASSLDLMGAPSTGELFF
TRBV19,TRBJ2-7,-,-,TGTGCCAGTAGTATGGGCATCTTTGCCTCCTACGAGCAGTACTTC,CASSMGIFASYEQYF
TRBV6-1,TRBJ2-7,once,TRBD1,TGTGCCAGCAGTGAAAGGTGGACAGGGACCTACGAGCAGTACTTC,CASSERWTGTYEQYF
TRBV15,TRBJ1-6,once,TRBD1,TGTGCCACCAGCAGAGATTCGGGACAGGGTAATTCACCCCTCCACTTT,CATSRDSGQGNSPLHF
TRBV28,TRBJ2-7,-,-,TGTGCCAGCAGTTCCCCCCGGGCTTCGAGCTCCTACGAGCAGTACTTC,CASSSPRASSSYEQYF
TRBV2,TRBJ1-1,-,-,TGTGCCAGCAGTGACTCGAGAGGGTACACTGAAGCTTTCTTT,CASSDSRGYTEAFF
TRBV19,TRBJ1-6,-,TRBD1,TGTGCCAGTAGTATAGTATTCACAGGGGAAGGGAATTCACCCCTCCACTTT,CASSIVFTGEGNSPLHF
TRBV5-4,TRBJ1-2,-,TRBD1,TGTGCCAGCAGCTTGGCCGGACAGGGGAACTATGGCTACACCTTC,CASSLAGQGNYGYTF
TRBV3-1/TRBV3-2,TRBJ2-2,-,-,TGTGCCAGCAGCCACAGGGGCCGGGAGCTGTTTTTT,CASSHRGRELFF
TRBV19,TRBJ2-7,-,-,TGTGCCAGTAGGGGCAGATACTACGAGCAGTACTTC,CASRGRYYEQYF
TRBV28,TRBJ2-3,-,TRBD2,TGTGCCAGCAGTCCCGGACTAGTGGGGGGTACGCAGTATTTT,CASSPGLVGGTQYF
TRBV18,TRBJ2-7,-,TRBD2,TGTGCCAGCTCACGGCAGGAGGGACTAGACGAGCAGTACTTC,CASSRQEGLDEQYF
TRBV27,TRBJ2-3,-,TRBD1,TGTGCCAGCAGATACCGACAGGGAGGCACAGATACGCAGTATTTT,CASRYRQGGTDTQYF
TRBV5-1,TRBJ2-7,-,-,TGCGCCAGCAGCCCGGGACACAGCACCTACGAGCAGTACTTC,CASSPGHSTYEQYF
TRBV4-2,TRBJ1-2,-,-,TGTGCCAGCAGCCAAGAAGAGGGCGAGATTAACTATGGCTACACCTTC,CASSQEEGEINYGYTF
TRBV18,TRBJ2-7,-,TRBD1,TGTGCCAGCGGCCGGGACAGGGGCTACGAGCAGTACTTC,CASGRDRGYEQYF
TRBV5-1,TRBJ2-3,-,TRBD2,TGCGCCAGCAGCTTGGAGGGGCGCGGGGGGGCAGATACGCAGTATTTT,CASSLEGRGGADTQYF
TRBV5-8,TRBJ2-7,-,-,TGTGCCAGCAGCCCAACAGGGTTAAGAGCCTACGAGCAGTACTTC,CASSPTGLRAYEQYF
TRBV28,TRBJ2-3,-,-,TGTGCCAGCAGTTTTTCGGGGGGCACAGATACGCAGTATTTT,CASSFSGGTDTQYF
TRBV7-9,TRBJ2-7,-,TRBD1,TGTGCCAGCAGCAACCCGGGACAGAGTCGCCACGAGCAGTACTTC,CASSNPGQSRHEQYF
TRBV27,TRBJ2-1,once,TRBD1,TGTGCCAGCAGAGACAGGGTTCTTGGCAATGAGCAGTTCTTC,CASRDRVLGNEQFF
TRBV19,TRBJ2-1,-,-,TGTGCCAGTAGTATGGGCAGGCCGCCCTACAATGAGCAGTTCTTC,CASSMGRPPYNEQFF
TRBV5-1,TRBJ1-1,-,TRBD1,TGCGCCAGCAGCACAGGACAGGGGGGCACTGAAGCTTTCTTT,CASSTGQGGTEAFF
TRBV2,TRBJ2-7,-,-,TGTGCCAGCAGTGGGGGCGGCACCTACGAGCAGTGCTTC,CASSGGGTYEQCF
TRBV4-1,TRBJ2-7,-,-,TGCGCCAGCAGCCAAGGGGACCCAGTGACCTACGAGCAGTACTTC,CASSQGDPVTYEQYF
TRBV3-1/TRBV3-2,TRBJ2-2,-,TRBD1,TGTGCCAGCAGCCAAGCGTACAGGGGTCAGAACACCGGGGAGCTGTTTTTT,CASSQAYRGQNTGELFF
TRBV6-2/TRBV6-3,TRBJ1-1,-,-,TGTGCCAGCAGTTACTCTTCGGGTAGGAAAGCTTTCTTT,CASSYSSGRKAFF
TRBV20-1,TRBJ2-1,-,TRBD2,TGCAGTGCTAGTATCGGGTGGCGAGCGGGGTCCTCCTACAATGAGCAGTTCTTC,CSASIGWRAGSSYNEQFF
TRBV5-1,TRBJ2-2,-,-,TGCGCCAGCAGGGTGGACATACGCACCGGGGAGCTGTTTTTT,CASRVDIRTGELFF
TRBV14,TRBJ2-3,-,TRBD2,TGTGCCAGCAGCCAAGAGGAGCGGGGGGGAAAAGATACGCAGTATTTT,CASSQEERGGKDTQYF
TRBV28,TRBJ1-2,-,-,TGTGCCAGCAAGATAGGGCAGAACCCGCGTTACTATGGCTACACCTTC,CASKIGQNPRYYGYTF
TRBV11-3,TRBJ1-2,-,TRBD1,TGTGCCAGCAGCTCGGGACAGGGTATCGGAGGCTACACCTTC,CASSSGQGIGGYTF
TRBV18,TRBJ2-7,-,-,TGTGCCAGCTCAAGACGAGGACAGAAATCCGGCGAGCAGTACTTC,CASSRRGQKSGEQYF